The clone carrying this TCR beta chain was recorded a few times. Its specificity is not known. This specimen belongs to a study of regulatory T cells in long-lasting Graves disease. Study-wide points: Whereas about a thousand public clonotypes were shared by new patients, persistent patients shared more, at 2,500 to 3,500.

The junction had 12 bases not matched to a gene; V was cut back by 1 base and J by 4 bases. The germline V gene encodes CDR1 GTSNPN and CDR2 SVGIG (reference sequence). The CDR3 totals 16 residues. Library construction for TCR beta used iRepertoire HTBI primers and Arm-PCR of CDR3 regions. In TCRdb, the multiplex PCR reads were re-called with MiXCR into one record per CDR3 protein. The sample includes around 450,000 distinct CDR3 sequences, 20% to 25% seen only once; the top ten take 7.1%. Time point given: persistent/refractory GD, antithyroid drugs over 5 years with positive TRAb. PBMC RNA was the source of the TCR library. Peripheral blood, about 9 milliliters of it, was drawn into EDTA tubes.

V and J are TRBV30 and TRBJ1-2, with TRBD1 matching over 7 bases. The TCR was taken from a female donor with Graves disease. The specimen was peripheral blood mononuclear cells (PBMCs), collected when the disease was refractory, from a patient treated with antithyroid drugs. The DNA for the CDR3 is TGTGCCTGGAGTGCCCCTACGAGGGGGCGCATCTATGGCTACACCTTC. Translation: CAWSAPTRGRIYGYTF.